This T cell receptor (beta chain) was retrieved from a study of Ad26.COV2.S vaccination and SARS-CoV-2 variants. Points from the study as a whole: Vaccine and placebo groups showed comparable non-spike TCR breadth.

The treatment denotes: around 19 received Ad26.COV2.S at low or high dose, single or two shots; about five received placebo; per-sample allocation not given. Specimen acquisition occurred on day 63 following the initial vaccine or placebo injection. As to this clone: Its specificity is unknown.

Trimming removed 6 bases at V and 5 bases at J, with 11 bases between. CDR3 size: 13 residues. Germline CDR1 reads MNHEY; CDR2 reads SVGEGT. Repertoires were generated with immunoSEQ multiplex PCR, while TCRdb's copy carries only in-frame clones and drops some. The table shows hundreds of thousands of clones, with around 92% occurring only once. The rearrangement uses TRBV6-2 or TRBV6-3 and TRBJ2-1; D gene uncertain. Here the sequenced sample was peripheral blood, taken in a trial of Ad26.COV2.S vaccine versus placebo. This receptor was obtained from a person aged 18-65 years who received the Ad26.COV2.S COVID-19 vaccine or a placebo. The CDR3, as DNA: TGTGCCAGCAGCTCCGGGCCTCACAATGAGCAGTTCTTC. Its translation: CASSSGPHNEQFF.